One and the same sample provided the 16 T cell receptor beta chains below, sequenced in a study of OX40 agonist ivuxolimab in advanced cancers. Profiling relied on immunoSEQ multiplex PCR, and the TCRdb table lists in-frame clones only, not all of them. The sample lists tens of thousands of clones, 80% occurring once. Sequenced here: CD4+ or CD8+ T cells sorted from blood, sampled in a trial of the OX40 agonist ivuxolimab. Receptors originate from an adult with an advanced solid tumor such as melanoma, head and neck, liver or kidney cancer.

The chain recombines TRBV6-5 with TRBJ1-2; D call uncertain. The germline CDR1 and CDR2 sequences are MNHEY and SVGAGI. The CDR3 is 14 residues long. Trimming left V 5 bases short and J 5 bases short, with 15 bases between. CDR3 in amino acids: CASSTPRSPYGYTF. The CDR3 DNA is TGTGCCAGCAGTACCCCCCGGAGCCCGTATGGCTACACCTTC.

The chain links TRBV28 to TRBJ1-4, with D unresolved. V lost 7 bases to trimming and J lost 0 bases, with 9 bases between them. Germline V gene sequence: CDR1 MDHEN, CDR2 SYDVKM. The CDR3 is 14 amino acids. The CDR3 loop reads CASNPGATNEKLFF. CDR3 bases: TGTGCCAGCAACCCAGGAGCAACTAATGAAAAACTGTTTTTT.

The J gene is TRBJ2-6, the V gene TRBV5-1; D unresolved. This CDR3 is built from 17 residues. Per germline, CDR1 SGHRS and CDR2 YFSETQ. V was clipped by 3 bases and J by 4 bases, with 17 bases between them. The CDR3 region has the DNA TGCGCCAGCAGCTCATATGGTCCGGTGGCCGGGGCCAACGTCCTGACTTTC. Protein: CASSSYGPVAGANVLTF.

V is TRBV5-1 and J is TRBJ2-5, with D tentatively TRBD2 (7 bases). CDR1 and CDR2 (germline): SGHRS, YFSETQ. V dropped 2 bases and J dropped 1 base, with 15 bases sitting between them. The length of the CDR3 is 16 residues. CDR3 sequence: CASSFQGGGPQETQYF. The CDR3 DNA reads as TGCGCCAGCAGCTTCCAGGGAGGGGGGCCCCAAGAGACCCAGTACTTC.

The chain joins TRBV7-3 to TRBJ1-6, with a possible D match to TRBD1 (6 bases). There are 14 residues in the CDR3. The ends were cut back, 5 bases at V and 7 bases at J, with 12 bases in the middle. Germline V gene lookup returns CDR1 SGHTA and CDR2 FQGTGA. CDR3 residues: CASSPGAANSPLHF. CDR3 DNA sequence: TGTGCCAGCAGCCCAGGGGCGGCCAATTCACCCCTCCACTTT.

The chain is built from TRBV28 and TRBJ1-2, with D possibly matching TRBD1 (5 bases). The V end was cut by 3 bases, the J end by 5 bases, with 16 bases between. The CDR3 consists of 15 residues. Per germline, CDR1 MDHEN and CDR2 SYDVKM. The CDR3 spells CASSLSGTAEYGYTF. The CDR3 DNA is TGTGCCAGCAGTTTGTCGGGGACGGCGGAATATGGCTACACCTTC.

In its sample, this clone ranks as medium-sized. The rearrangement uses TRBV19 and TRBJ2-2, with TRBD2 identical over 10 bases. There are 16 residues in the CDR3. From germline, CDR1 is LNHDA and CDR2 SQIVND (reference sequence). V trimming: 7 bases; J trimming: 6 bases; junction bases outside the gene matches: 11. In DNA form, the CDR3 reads TGTGCCAGTACCTCACCCGGGACTAGCGACGCCGGGGAGCTGTTTTTT. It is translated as CASTSPGTSDAGELFF.

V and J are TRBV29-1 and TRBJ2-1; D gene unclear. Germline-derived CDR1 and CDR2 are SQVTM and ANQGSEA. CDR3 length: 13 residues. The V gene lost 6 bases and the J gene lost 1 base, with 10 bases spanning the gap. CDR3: CSVIQPSYNEQFF. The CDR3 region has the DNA TGCAGCGTCATTCAGCCGTCCTACAATGAGCAGTTCTTC.

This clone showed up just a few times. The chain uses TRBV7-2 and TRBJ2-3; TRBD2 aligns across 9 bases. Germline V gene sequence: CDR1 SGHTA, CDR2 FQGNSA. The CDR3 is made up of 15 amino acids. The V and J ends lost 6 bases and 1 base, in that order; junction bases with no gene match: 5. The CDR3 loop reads CASRERGAGTDTQYF. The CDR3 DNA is TGTGCCAGCAGGGAGCGGGGGGCGGGCACAGATACGCAGTATTTT.

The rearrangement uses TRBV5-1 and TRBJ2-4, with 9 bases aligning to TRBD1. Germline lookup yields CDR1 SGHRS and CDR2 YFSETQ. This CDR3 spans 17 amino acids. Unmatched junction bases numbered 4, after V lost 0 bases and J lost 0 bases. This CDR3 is CASSLGQGVLAKNIQYF. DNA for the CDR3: TGCGCCAGCAGCTTGGGACAGGGGGTTCTAGCCAAAAACATTCAGTACTTC.

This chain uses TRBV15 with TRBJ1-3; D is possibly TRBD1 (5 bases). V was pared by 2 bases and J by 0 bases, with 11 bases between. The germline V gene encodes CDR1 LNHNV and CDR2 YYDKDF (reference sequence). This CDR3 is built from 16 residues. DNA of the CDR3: TGTGCCACCAGCAGAACACCTCAGGGCTCTGGAAACACCATATATTTT. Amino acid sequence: CATSRTPQGSGNTIYF.

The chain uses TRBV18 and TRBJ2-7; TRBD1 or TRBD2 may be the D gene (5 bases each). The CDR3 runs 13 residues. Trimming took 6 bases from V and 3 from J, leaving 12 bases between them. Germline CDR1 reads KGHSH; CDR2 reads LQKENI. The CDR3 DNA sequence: TGTGCCAGCTCTTCGGGGCCTTTCTACGAGCAGTACTTC. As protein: CASSSGPFYEQYF.

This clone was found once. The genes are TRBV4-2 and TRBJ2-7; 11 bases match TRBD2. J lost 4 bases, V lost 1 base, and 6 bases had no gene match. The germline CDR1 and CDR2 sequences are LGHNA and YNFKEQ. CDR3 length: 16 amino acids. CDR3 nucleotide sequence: TGTGCCAGCAGCCAAGTGGGACTAGCGGAGGGTTACGAGCAGTACTTC. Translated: CASSQVGLAEGYEQYF.

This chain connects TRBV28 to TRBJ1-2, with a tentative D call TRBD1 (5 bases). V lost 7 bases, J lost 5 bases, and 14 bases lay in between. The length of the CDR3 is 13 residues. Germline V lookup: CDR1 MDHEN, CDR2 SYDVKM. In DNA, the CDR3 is TGTGCCAGCAACCCGGTAGGGGCGTATGGCTACACCTTC. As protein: CASNPVGAYGYTF.

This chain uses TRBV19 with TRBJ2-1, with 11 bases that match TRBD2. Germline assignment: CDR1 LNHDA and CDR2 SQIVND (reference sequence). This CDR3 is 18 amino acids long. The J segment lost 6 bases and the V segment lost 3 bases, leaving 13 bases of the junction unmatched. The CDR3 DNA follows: TGTGCCAGTAGTATTCCGACTAGCGGGATTGGTAAGAGCAATGAGCAGTTCTTC. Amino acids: CASSIPTSGIGKSNEQFF.

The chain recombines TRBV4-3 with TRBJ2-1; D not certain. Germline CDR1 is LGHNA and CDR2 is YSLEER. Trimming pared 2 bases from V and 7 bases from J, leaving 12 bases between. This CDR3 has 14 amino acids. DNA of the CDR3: TGCGCCAGCAGCCAACTTGAGCGAAGGAATGAGCAGTTCTTC. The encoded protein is CASSQLERRNEQFF.